Presented here are 15 T cell receptor beta chains from one specimen sequenced in a study of T cell responses to AZD1222 COVID-19 vaccine. Profiling relied on immunoSEQ multiplex PCR, and the TCRdb table lists in-frame clones only, not all of them. The table records about 160,000 clones, 92% of them present only once. The starting material was peripheral blood, obtained 28 days after the second AZD1222 dose. The receptor set was obtained from an adult who received the AZD1222 COVID-19 vaccine.

This clone was counted a few times. The chain links TRBV27 to TRBJ2-2; 8 bases align to TRBD2. The CDR3 covers 18 residues. V lost 7 bases to trimming and J lost 4 bases; unmatched junction nucleotides: 17. The germline V gene has CDR1 MNHEY and CDR2 SMNVEV (reference sequence). The CDR3 loop is CASTSFGGGGPITGELFF. The CDR3 DNA reads TGTGCCAGCACTTCCTTTGGGGGCGGGGGGCCCATCACCGGGGAGCTGTTTTTT.

The CDR3 bases are TGTGCCAGCAGCCCACAAACCAGGGTGGGGGAGACCCAGTACTTC. This codes for CASSPQTRVGETQYF. This chain links TRBV3-1 (or the pseudogene TRBV3-2) with TRBJ2-5; possible D gene TRBD1, 5 bases. Deletions cut 4 bases from V and 5 bases from J, with 17 bases between. Germline loops: CDR1 LGHDT, CDR2 YNNKEL (reference sequence). CDR3 length equals 15 residues.

This clone appeared once. The chain has TRBV10-3 and TRBJ1-2; D is unresolved. This CDR3 is 15 amino acids long. Trimming stripped 3 bases from V and 5 bases from J, with 16 bases between. The germline V gene has CDR1 ENHRY and CDR2 SYGVKD. This CDR3 reads CAISDPERGKYGYTF. CDR3 coding DNA: TGTGCCATCAGTGACCCCGAGCGGGGAAAATATGGCTACACCTTC.

CDR3 nucleotide sequence: TGTGCCAGCAGCATACAGGGGGCACTTGAAAAACTGTTTTTT. As protein: CASSIQGALEKLFF. The V call is TRBV5-6, the J call TRBJ1-4; 9 nucleotides line up with TRBD1. V lost 4 bases and J lost 7; bases outside the gene matches: 5. Germline CDR1 SGHDT, CDR2 YYEEEE. This CDR3 comprises 14 residues.

The CDR3 loop is CASSDGTLNTEAFF. CDR3 coding DNA: TGTGCCAGCAGCGACGGGACATTGAACACTGAAGCTTTCTTT. The V gene is TRBV27, the J gene TRBJ1-1; TRBD1 is a possible D gene (6 bases). V was clipped by 6 bases and J by 0 bases, with 11 bases between them. CDR3 length equals 14 residues. Germline CDR1 reads MNHEY; CDR2 reads SMNVEV (reference sequence).

The rearrangement links TRBV10-1 to TRBJ2-7; TRBD2 is a possible D gene (6 bases). The V end lost 3 bases, the J end lost 7 bases, and 13 bases lay between the germline ends. The CDR3 length is 13 residues. CDR1 is WNHNN and CDR2 is SYGVQD in the germline V gene (reference sequence). CDR3 sequence: CASSEGDSKEQYF. CDR3 in DNA: TGCGCCAGCAGTGAAGGGGACTCTAAAGAGCAGTACTTC.

V usage is TRBV27 and J usage is TRBJ2-7, with D tentatively TRBD1 (5 bases). Germline CDR1 is MNHEY and CDR2 is SMNVEV (reference sequence). This CDR3 has 13 residues. Trimming took off 0 bases at V and 2 bases at J, with 5 bases between the two ends. CDR3 sequence reads: CASSLSTAYEQYF. In DNA form, the CDR3 reads TGTGCCAGCAGTTTATCGACAGCCTACGAGCAGTACTTC.

This clone appeared a single time. V is TRBV30 and J is TRBJ2-2; no firm D call. Germline CDR1 reads GTSNPN; CDR2 reads SVGIG (reference sequence). This CDR3 is 16 amino acids long. V lost 4 bases and J 0 bases, leaving 15 bases between the germline ends. CDR3 bases: TGTGCCTGGACACGCAGTATAGTTGCGAACACCGGGGAGCTGTTTTTT. Its translation: CAWTRSIVANTGELFF.

The chain couples TRBV5-6 to TRBJ1-1; D remains ambiguous. The CDR3 has 15 residues. The germline V and J ends were trimmed by 0 bases and 0 bases, with 9 bases remaining between them. CDR1 and CDR2 from the germline V gene are SGHDT and YYEEEE. CDR3 nucleotide sequence: TGTGCCAGCAGCTTGGTAAGGCAGTTGAACACTGAAGCTTTCTTT. It translates to CASSLVRQLNTEAFF.

This chain uses TRBV4-1 with TRBJ2-7; TRBD2 agrees at 11 bases. The V gene's germline CDR1 is MGHRA and CDR2 YSYEKL. The CDR3 runs to 16 residues. Losses at the gene ends were 4 bases for V and 0 bases for J; bases not matched to a gene: 5. CDR3 loop: CASSLGTSGSSYEQYF. The CDR3 DNA is TGCGCCAGCAGCCTCGGGACTAGCGGAAGCTCCTACGAGCAGTACTTC.

The chain has TRBV4-1 and TRBJ2-1; D is uncertain. Germline loops: CDR1 MGHRA, CDR2 YSYEKL. Trimming removed 0 bases from V and 6 bases from J, with 9 bases in between. CDR3 size: 14 residues. The chain's CDR3 is CASSQEALSNEQFF. CDR3 nucleotide sequence: TGCGCCAGCAGCCAAGAAGCACTATCCAATGAGCAGTTCTTC.

The chain is built from TRBV10-3 and TRBJ2-1; D not resolved. The CDR3 is made up of 12 amino acids. The germline gives CDR1 ENHRY, CDR2 SYGVKD. Trimming cost V 4 bases and J 3 bases, with 4 bases left between them. CDR3 DNA: TGTGCCATCAGTGGAAACTACAATGAGCAGTTCTTC. Its protein product is CAISGNYNEQFF.

J is TRBJ2-7 and V is TRBV2; 7 bases match TRBD1. Germline V gene lookup returns CDR1 SNHLY and CDR2 FYNNEI. After removal of 4 bases from V and 2 bases from J, the junction contained 8 bases not matched to a gene. The CDR3 is 15 residues long. The CDR3 region is CASSGISTGPYEQYF. The CDR3 bases are TGTGCCAGCAGTGGAATATCGACAGGGCCCTACGAGCAGTACTTC. Together with reference TRBV2 and TRBJ2-7, the CDR3 gives the full variable domain: EPEVTQTPSHQVTQMGQEVILRCVPISNHLYFYWYRQILGQKVEFLVSFYNNEISEKSEIFDDQFSVERPDGSNFTLKIRSTKLEDSAMYFCASSGISTGPYEQYFGPGTRLTVT.

The gene calls are TRBV19 and TRBJ1-4; D might be TRBD1 (6 bases). Germline V gene data show CDR1 as LNHDA and CDR2 as SQIVND (reference sequence). The CDR3 is made up of 13 amino acids. Trimming pared 6 bases from V and 4 bases from J, leaving 9 bases between. CDR3 amino acids: CASRDSHNEKLFF. CDR3 DNA sequence: TGTGCCAGTAGGGACAGTCATAATGAAAAACTGTTTTTT.

The chain couples TRBV27 to TRBJ1-3; D remains ambiguous. Germline-derived CDR1 and CDR2 are MNHEY and SMNVEV (reference sequence). The V gene lost 4 bases and the J gene lost 4 bases, with 5 bases spanning the gap. The CDR3 has 12 amino acids. CDR3 in amino acids: CASSSPGNTIYF. The DNA of the CDR3 is TGTGCCAGCAGTTCGCCAGGAAACACCATATATTTT.